The next 26 T cell receptor beta chains were all read from a single sample in a study of early T cells in non-severe SARS-CoV-2 infection (dated by TCRdb to the early 2020s). Preparation of the library involved 5' RACE. The sequencing machine was a NextSeq 500. Using fastp at Q25 and MiXCR, TCRdb reprocessed the public reads and kept productive beta chains. Entries are consolidated by CDR3 protein sequence, retaining the most common genes and DNA. The sample includes 20,000 to 25,000 distinct CDR3 sequences, with around 4.2% observed a single time. About 8% of the sample comes from the top ten. The source material was whole blood. The receptors stem from an adult who was a healthcare worker with PCR-confirmed SARS-CoV-2 infection or an uninfected control (not recorded which).

This clonotype was seen at least ten times. The chain recombines TRBV28 with TRBJ2-3; possibly TRBD2 for D (7 bases). The ends were cut back, 11 bases at V and 3 bases at J, with 18 bases in the middle. The CDR3 sequence is 14 residues long. The V gene's germline CDR1 is MDHEN and CDR2 SYDVKM. DNA for the CDR3: TGTGCCGCCAAAGGGGGGGCAAGGACAGATACGCAGTATTTT. The encoded protein is CAAKGGARTDTQYF.

This clonotype was counted ten times or more. V is TRBV5-4 and J is TRBJ2-2; TRBD2 aligns across 9 bases. The CDR3 is 15 residues long. Germline-derived CDR1 and CDR2 are SGHNT and YYREEE (reference sequence). The V segment lost 4 bases and the J segment 7 bases; nucleotides outside the gene matches: 8. The CDR3 region has the DNA TGTGCCAGCAGCCGCGGGGGGGCCCAGGTCGGGGAGCTGTTTTTT. This gives the protein CASSRGGAQVGELFF. The full variable domain, with the rest looked up from reference TRBV5-4 and TRBJ2-2, is ETGVTQSPTHLIKTRGQQVTLRCSSQSGHNTVSWYQQALGQGPQFIFQYYREEENGRGNFPPRFSGLQFPNYSSELNVNALELDDSALYLCASSRGGAQVGELFFGEGSRLTVL.

This clonotype was observed many times. This chain connects TRBV10-3 to TRBJ2-3, with TRBD2 matching over 9 bases. V gave up 6 bases and J gave up 11 bases; unmatched junction bases: 21. The CDR3 is made up of 17 amino acids. Germline-derived CDR1 and CDR2 are ENHRY and SYGVKD. CDR3 sequence reads: CAISPIVDSGGPGRQYF. The CDR3 nucleotides are TGTGCCATCAGCCCTATCGTAGATAGCGGGGGCCCTGGGCGGCAGTATTTT.

The sample holds a few counts of this clonotype. This sequence joins TRBV7-9 and TRBJ2-1, with D uncertain. CDR1 is SEHNR, CDR2 FQNEAQ, per germline (reference sequence). V lost 5 bases and J 8 bases, leaving 25 bases between the germline ends. This CDR3 is built from 17 residues. CDR3 bases: TGTGCCAGCAGCCCGATCATTGAGGTCACAAGTGGCCATGAGCAGTTCTTC. Its protein is CASSPIIEVTSGHEQFF. Looking up the rest from reference TRBV7-9 and TRBJ2-1 gives the full variable domain: DTGVSQNPRHKITKRGQNVTFRCDPISEHNRLYWYRQTLGQGPEFLTYFQNEAQLEKSRLLSDRFSAERPKGSFSTLEIQRTEQGDSAMYLCASSPIIEVTSGHEQFFGPGTRLTVL.

The chain carries TRBV12-3 or TRBV12-4 and TRBJ2-3; no firm D call. Trimming cost V 3 bases and J 5 bases, with 12 bases left between them. The CDR3 runs 14 residues. The CDR3 DNA follows: TGTGCCAGCAGTTTCGGGCTAGATGGAGATACGCAGTATTTT. Protein: CASSFGLDGDTQYF.

This clonotype showed up just a few times. This chain connects TRBV19 to TRBJ1-1, with TRBD1 matching 11 bases. Germline assignment: CDR1 LNHDA and CDR2 SQIVND (reference sequence). The CDR3 length is 16 residues. After removal of 8 bases from V and 5 bases from J, the junction contained 13 bases not matched to a gene. This CDR3 is CASPPGQGVFGTEAFF. CDR3 bases: TGTGCCAGTCCACCGGGACAGGGGGTTTTCGGAACTGAAGCTTTCTTT.

In its sample, this clonotype was seen many times. The chain carries TRBV27 and TRBJ2-7; D may be TRBD1 or TRBD2 (6 bases each). Trimming left V 8 bases short and J 4 bases short, with 24 bases between. Germline CDR1 MNHEY, CDR2 SMNVEV (reference sequence). This CDR3 contains 16 residues. The CDR3 region has the DNA TGTGCCAGCCCTCCCCTGGGGGGCTCCGATCTATACGAGCAGTACTTC. It codes for CASPPLGGSDLYEQYF.

The chain recombines TRBV2 with TRBJ1-6; D remains ambiguous. Trimming cost V 0 bases and J 10 bases, with 10 bases left between them. CDR1 SNHLY and CDR2 FYNNEI come from the germline V gene. This CDR3 region has 14 residues. The CDR3 region has the DNA TGTGCCAGCAGTGAAGCACCGGGATTCTCACCCCTCCACTTT. Translated: CASSEAPGFSPLHF.

The chain links TRBV21-1 to TRBJ2-2. TRBV21-1 is a documented pseudogene. The CDR3 runs to 14 residues. Written as DNA, the CDR3 is TGTGCCAGCAGCAAGGGTTACGACACCGGGGAGCTGTTTTTT. Encoded protein: CASSKGYDTGELFF.

This clonotype has ten or more counts. J is TRBJ2-1 and V is TRBV7-9, with TRBD2 as a possible D gene (6 bases). Per the germline V gene, CDR1 is SEHNR and CDR2 is FQNEAQ (reference sequence). Trimming shortened V by 5 bases and J by 9 bases, and 14 bases separated the two germline ends. The CDR3 has 13 residues. The CDR3 protein is CASSRDFYSEQFF. CDR3 in DNA: TGTGCCAGCAGCCGGGACTTCTACTCTGAGCAGTTCTTC. The full variable domain, in which reference TRBV7-9 and TRBJ2-1 provide the parts outside the CDR3, is DTGVSQNPRHKITKRGQNVTFRCDPISEHNRLYWYRQTLGQGPEFLTYFQNEAQLEKSRLLSDRFSAERPKGSFSTLEIQRTEQGDSAMYLCASSRDFYSEQFFGPGTRLTVL.

This clonotype appeared many times. The chain links TRBV7-2 to TRBJ2-1; possible D gene TRBD1, 6 bases. Trimming took 2 bases from V and 2 from J, leaving 10 bases between them. This CDR3 has 15 amino acids. Germline CDR1 reads SGHTA; CDR2 reads FQGNSA. CDR3 in amino acids: CASSLFGQTYNEQFF. As DNA, the CDR3 is TGTGCCAGCAGCTTATTCGGACAGACCTACAATGAGCAGTTCTTC.

This clonotype showed up many times. DNA of the CDR3: TGTGCCAGCAGCTTGGTAGGCTTCACCGGGGAGCTGTTTTTT. It is translated as CASSLVGFTGELFF. V gene TRBV5-5 combines with J gene TRBJ2-2; D not certain. Germline V gene data show CDR1 as SGHKS and CDR2 as YYEKEE (reference sequence). Trimming took off 0 bases at V and 4 bases at J, with 7 bases between the two ends. CDR3 length: 14 amino acids.

This clonotype appeared many times. DNA for the CDR3: TGCGCCAGCAGTGAGACTTTTCTGGGTCGGGGGCCTTACAATGAGCAGTTCTTC. It codes for CASSETFLGRGPYNEQFF. V gene TRBV10-2 combines with J gene TRBJ2-1; D possibly uses TRBD1 or TRBD2 (6 bases each). V lost 2 bases and J lost 4, with 21 bases in between. Germline V gene lookup returns CDR1 WSHSY and CDR2 SAAADI. CDR3 length equals 18 residues.

This clonotype appeared many times. The rearrangement joins TRBV29-1 to TRBJ2-5, with D perhaps TRBD1 (5 bases). The V end lost 4 bases, the J end lost 5 bases, and 17 bases lay between the germline ends. Germline values: CDR1 SQVTM, CDR2 ANQGSEA. This CDR3 spans 14 amino acids. For the CDR3, the DNA is TGCAGCGTTGCTCAGGGAAAAAATTCGGAGACCCAGTACTTC. This encodes CSVAQGKNSETQYF. Supplemented by reference TRBV29-1 and TRBJ2-5, the full variable domain reads SAVISQKPSRDICQRGTSLTIQCQVDSQVTMMFWYRQQPGQSLTLIATANQGSEATYESGFVIDKFPISRPNLTFSTLTVSNMSPEDSSIYLCSVAQGKNSETQYFGPGTRLLVL.

This clonotype was recorded many times. The J gene is TRBJ2-1, the V gene TRBV7-9; 7 bases agree with TRBD1. The CDR3 consists of 12 residues. Germline lookup yields CDR1 SEHNR and CDR2 FQNEAQ (reference sequence). Trimming took 5 bases from V and 9 from J; bases not matched to a gene: 4. The CDR3 spells CASSRDRVEQFF. The DNA of the CDR3 is TGTGCCAGCAGCCGCGACAGGGTTGAGCAGTTCTTC.

This clonotype was seen repeatedly, ten times or more. The genes are TRBV20-1 and TRBJ1-6, with TRBD1 matching 11 bases. With V trimmed by 3 bases and J by 7 bases, 5 bases remained unmatched. The CDR3 has 15 residues. Germline CDR1 reads DFQATT; CDR2 reads SNEGSKA (reference sequence). CDR3 residues: CSARDRDRGNSPLHF. In nucleotides, the CDR3 is TGCAGTGCTAGGGACCGGGACAGGGGGAATTCACCCCTCCACTTT.

The sample holds many counts of this clonotype. The V gene is TRBV18, the J gene TRBJ1-2; D gene uncertain. The CDR3 runs to 13 residues. The V and J ends lost 4 bases and 7 bases respectively, with 13 bases between them. The germline V gene encodes CDR1 KGHSH and CDR2 LQKENI. CDR3 in DNA: TGTGCCAGCTCACAGGTTCTGATTAGTGGCTACACCTTC. It yields the protein CASSQVLISGYTF. Full variable domain (remainder filled in from reference TRBV18 and TRBJ1-2): NAGVMQNPRHLVRRRGQEARLRCSPMKGHSHVYWYRQLPEEGLKFMVYLQKENIIDESGMPKERFSAEFPKEGPSILRIQQVVRGDSAAYFCASSQVLISGYTFGSGTRLTVV.

The chain couples TRBV2 to TRBJ1-2; unclear D gene. Germline-derived CDR1 and CDR2 are SNHLY and FYNNEI. The CDR3 contains 13 residues. V gave up 4 bases and J gave up 0 bases, with 6 bases separating them. In DNA form, the CDR3 reads TGTGCCAGCAGTGTACGATCTAACTATGGCTACACCTTC. It specifies CASSVRSNYGYTF.

This clonotype was counted ten times or more. The chain links TRBV6-5 to TRBJ2-5, with 9 bases identical to TRBD2. This CDR3 comprises 13 residues. Trimming cost V 6 bases and J 7 bases; bases outside gene matches: 6. The germline V gene has CDR1 MNHEY and CDR2 SVGAGI. The DNA of the CDR3 is TGTGCCAGCAGGATAGCGGGGGCGGGGACCCAGTACTTC. This codes for CASRIAGAGTQYF.

This clonotype has at least ten counts. Here the CDR3 DNA reads TGTGCCAGCAGCTTGGCGTGGGGGCCCACTGAAGCTTTCTTT. Amino acid sequence: CASSLAWGPTEAFF. The genes are TRBV5-4 and TRBJ1-1; possible D gene TRBD1, 6 bases. There are 14 residues in the CDR3. V was clipped by 0 bases and J by 4 bases, with 10 bases between them. CDR1 and CDR2 from the germline V gene are SGHNT and YYREEE (reference sequence).

This clonotype is medium-sized. This sequence joins TRBV4-2 and TRBJ1-6; D might be TRBD1 (6 bases). Germline V CDR1 and CDR2: LGHNA, YNFKEQ. V dropped 6 bases and J dropped 5 bases, with 14 bases sitting between them. The CDR3 consists of 15 residues. CDR3 protein: CASRQQGAHNSPLHF. DNA for the CDR3: TGTGCCAGCAGGCAACAGGGAGCCCATAATTCACCCCTCCACTTT.

At least ten counts were recorded for this clonotype. The chain is built from TRBV20-1 and TRBJ1-5, with TRBD1 identical over 8 bases. Trimming removed 2 bases from V and 4 bases from J; junction bases left unmatched: 1. This CDR3 spans 13 amino acids. Germline loops: CDR1 DFQATT, CDR2 SNEGSKA (reference sequence). The CDR3 region has the DNA TGCAGTGCTAGACAGGGGGCGAATCAGCCCCAGCATTTT. Translation gives CSARQGANQPQHF.

V and J are TRBV2 and TRBJ1-3; D remains ambiguous. Germline CDR1 is SNHLY and CDR2 is FYNNEI. CDR3 size: 15 residues. Trimming removed 2 bases at V and 0 bases at J, with 8 bases between. CDR3 loop: CASSEYGYSGNTIYF. For the CDR3, the DNA is TGTGCCAGCAGTGAATACGGGTACTCTGGAAACACCATATATTTT.

This clonotype was counted ten times or more. J is TRBJ2-7 and V is TRBV29-1; the D gene is possibly TRBD2 (6 bases). CDR3 size: 13 residues. Germline loops: CDR1 SQVTM, CDR2 ANQGSEA. V lost 2 bases and J lost 2, with 10 bases in between. For the CDR3, the DNA is TGCAGCGTTGAAAGACTAGTTCCCTACGAGCAGTACTTC. This sequence encodes CSVERLVPYEQYF.

This clonotype was detected many times. The genes are TRBV20-1 and TRBJ2-3; D may correspond to TRBD1 or TRBD2 (7 bases each). This CDR3 is built from 12 residues. Germline-derived CDR1 and CDR2 are DFQATT and SNEGSKA (reference sequence). CDR3 region: CSRGGVADTQYF. The DNA for the CDR3 is TGCAGCAGGGGGGGAGTCGCAGATACGCAGTATTTT.

The gene calls are TRBV7-8 and TRBJ1-2, with no clear D. The CDR3 extends over 15 amino acids. Trimming took 1 base from V and 8 from J, leaving 17 bases between them. The V gene's germline CDR1 is SGHVS and CDR2 FQNEAQ. This chain's CDR3 is CASSLERAPRKGYTF. The CDR3 DNA follows: TGTGCCAGCAGCTTAGAAAGGGCCCCCAGGAAAGGCTACACCTTC.